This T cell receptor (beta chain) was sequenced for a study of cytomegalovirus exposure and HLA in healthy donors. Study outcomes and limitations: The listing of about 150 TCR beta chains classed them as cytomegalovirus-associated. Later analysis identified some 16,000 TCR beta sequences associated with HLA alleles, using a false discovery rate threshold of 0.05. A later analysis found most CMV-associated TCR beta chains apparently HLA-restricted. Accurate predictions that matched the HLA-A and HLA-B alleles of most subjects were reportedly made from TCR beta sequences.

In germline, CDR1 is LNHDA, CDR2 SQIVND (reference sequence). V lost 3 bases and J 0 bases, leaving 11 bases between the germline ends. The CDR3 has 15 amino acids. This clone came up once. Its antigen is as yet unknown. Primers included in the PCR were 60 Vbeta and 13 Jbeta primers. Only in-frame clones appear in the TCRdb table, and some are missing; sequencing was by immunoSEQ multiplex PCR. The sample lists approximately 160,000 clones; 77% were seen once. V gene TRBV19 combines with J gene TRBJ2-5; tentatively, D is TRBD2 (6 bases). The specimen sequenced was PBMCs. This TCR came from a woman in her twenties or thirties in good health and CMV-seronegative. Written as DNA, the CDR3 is TGTGCCAGTAGTATTGCGGGACGGTACCAAGAGACCCAGTACTTC. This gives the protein CASSIAGRYQETQYF.